What follows are 29 T cell receptor beta chains derived from one specimen sequenced in a study of cytomegalovirus exposure and HLA in healthy donors. The study ran its PCR with 60 Vbeta and 13 Jbeta primers. Repertoires were generated with immunoSEQ multiplex PCR, while TCRdb's copy carries only in-frame clones and drops some. The data show about 150,000 clones, and the top ten clones hold around 1.7%. The sequenced sample consisted of PBMCs. These receptors all stem from a woman between 45 and 65 years old in good health and CMV-seronegative.

This chain uses TRBV28 with TRBJ1-5; 8 nucleotides agree with TRBD1. Germline lookup yields CDR1 MDHEN and CDR2 SYDVKM. The CDR3 extends over 13 amino acids. Trimming cost V 7 bases and J 6 bases; bases outside gene matches: 5. The CDR3 DNA follows: TGTGCCAGCAATACAGGGGGAGGTCAGCCCCAGCATTTT. The encoded protein is CASNTGGGQPQHF.

The rearrangement joins TRBV6-5 to TRBJ2-7; D is ambiguous. Trimming took 6 bases from V and 5 from J, leaving 11 bases between them. CDR1 is MNHEY and CDR2 is SVGAGI in the germline V gene. The CDR3 runs to 12 residues. CDR3 DNA sequence: TGTGCCAGCAGAGGAAACCGGGACGAGCAGTACTTC. This gives the protein CASRGNRDEQYF.

This chain joins TRBV5-1 and TRBJ2-1, with D unresolved. Germline values: CDR1 SGHRS, CDR2 YFSETQ. Trimming took off 0 bases at V and 8 bases at J, with 12 bases between the two ends. The CDR3 consists of 14 residues. The CDR3 sequence is CASSLEQVKDEQFF. In DNA, the CDR3 is TGCGCCAGCAGCTTGGAGCAGGTAAAAGATGAGCAGTTCTTC. The whole variable domain, remainder taken from reference TRBV5-1 and TRBJ2-1, is KAGVTQTPRYLIKTRGQQVTLSCSPISGHRSVSWYQQTPGQGLQFLFEYFSETQRNKGNFPGRFSGRQFSNSRSEMNVSTLELGDSALYLCASSLEQVKDEQFFGPGTRLTVL.

This sequence joins TRBV28 and TRBJ2-7; 8 bases agree with TRBD1. The J segment lost 2 bases and the V segment lost 5 bases, leaving 11 bases of the junction unmatched. The CDR3 loop spans 16 amino acids. Germline values: CDR1 MDHEN, CDR2 SYDVKM. The CDR3 loop reads CASSLHRTGPTYEQYF. CDR3 coding DNA: TGTGCCAGCAGTCTCCATCGGACAGGGCCAACCTACGAGCAGTACTTC. Complete variable domain (other parts from reference TRBV28 and TRBJ2-7): DVKVTQSSRYLVKRTGEKVFLECVQDMDHENMFWYRQDPGLGLRLIYFSYDVKMKEKGDIPEGYSVSREKKERFSLILESASTNQTSMYLCASSLHRTGPTYEQYFGPGTRLTVT.

The V gene is TRBV5-1, the J gene TRBJ2-5; D is possibly TRBD1 (6 bases). Between the trimmed V and J ends, which lost 3 bases and 1 base, there was a span of 16 bases. Germline-derived CDR1 and CDR2 are SGHRS and YFSETQ. This CDR3 has 16 residues. CDR3 in amino acids: CASSWTIGQLQETQYF. The DNA for the CDR3 is TGCGCCAGCAGCTGGACCATTGGACAGCTCCAAGAGACCCAGTACTTC.

The rearrangement links TRBV6-1 to TRBJ2-2; perhaps TRBD1 as D (6 bases). The V end lost 8 bases, the J end lost 4 bases, and 14 bases lay between the germline ends. This CDR3 contains 14 residues. Looked up from germline, CDR1 is MNHNS and CDR2 is SASEGT. The CDR3: CASERGQITGELFF. CDR3 sequence (DNA): TGTGCCAGCGAACGAGGACAGATCACCGGGGAGCTGTTTTTT.

The CDR3 here is CASRGGGRNTEAFF. CDR3 sequence (DNA): TGTGCCAGCAGGGGTGGGGGGAGGAACACTGAAGCTTTCTTT. The chain is built from TRBV28 and TRBJ1-1, with a weak D call TRBD1 (5 bases). Trimming took off 6 bases at V and 1 base at J, with 12 bases between the two ends. In germline, CDR1 is MDHEN, CDR2 SYDVKM. The CDR3 is 14 amino acids.

The chain has TRBV4-2 and TRBJ2-2, with a possible D match to TRBD2 (5 bases). V lost 4 bases, J lost 4 bases, and 19 bases lay in between. Per germline, CDR1 LGHNA and CDR2 YNFKEQ. The CDR3 is made up of 17 amino acids. In DNA, the CDR3 is TGTGCCAGCAGCCCCCTTGGTGGGAGAGGTAGCACCGGGGAGCTGTTTTTT. Translated: CASSPLGGRGSTGELFF.

The chain employs TRBV7-6 and TRBJ2-1; the match to TRBD2 covers 11 bases. The CDR3 consists of 16 residues. Germline V gene sequence: CDR1 SGHVS, CDR2 FNYEAQ. With V trimmed by 0 bases and J by 7 bases, 5 bases remained unmatched. The CDR3 protein is CASSLAALAGVNEQFF. The CDR3 DNA reads as TGTGCCAGCAGCTTAGCGGCACTAGCGGGAGTAAATGAGCAGTTCTTC.

This chain links TRBV5-1 with TRBJ1-2; 7 nucleotides match TRBD1. V lost 3 bases to trimming and J lost 4 bases; unmatched junction nucleotides: 9. Germline CDR1 is SGHRS and CDR2 is YFSETQ. The CDR3 covers 15 residues. CDR3 sequence: CASSSRQGAPYGYTF. DNA of the CDR3: TGCGCCAGCAGCTCTAGACAGGGAGCTCCCTATGGCTACACCTTC. Full variable domain (outside the CDR3, taken from reference TRBV5-1 and TRBJ1-2): KAGVTQTPRYLIKTRGQQVTLSCSPISGHRSVSWYQQTPGQGLQFLFEYFSETQRNKGNFPGRFSGRQFSNSRSEMNVSTLELGDSALYLCASSSRQGAPYGYTFGSGTRLTVV.

This chain links TRBV19 with TRBJ2-1; maybe TRBD2 (5 bases). Looked up from germline, CDR1 is LNHDA and CDR2 is SQIVND (reference sequence). The CDR3 consists of 15 residues. Trimming left V 6 bases short and J 3 bases short, with 15 bases between. The CDR3: CASREFGSGYNEQFF. The DNA of the CDR3 is TGTGCCAGTAGGGAGTTTGGGAGCGGCTACAATGAGCAGTTCTTC.

The chain couples TRBV4-1 to TRBJ2-3, with D uncertain. The CDR3 sequence is 14 residues long. Germline V CDR1 and CDR2: MGHRA, YSYEKL. Trimming stripped 4 bases from V and 1 base from J, with 9 bases between. CDR3 in amino acids: CASSLSFGTDTQYF. The CDR3 DNA follows: TGCGCCAGCAGCCTTAGCTTCGGCACAGATACGCAGTATTTT.

V gene TRBV7-3 combines with J gene TRBJ2-3; 9 bases agree with TRBD1. Trimming removed 4 bases from V and 1 base from J; junction bases left unmatched: 3. The CDR3 is 15 amino acids. Germline V lookup: CDR1 SGHTA, CDR2 FQGTGA. This CDR3 is CASSSRTGGTDTQYF. CDR3 DNA: TGTGCCAGCAGCTCCCGGACAGGGGGCACAGATACGCAGTATTTT.

V usage is TRBV7-9 and J usage is TRBJ1-1; TRBD1 aligns across 7 bases. Germline CDR1 is SEHNR and CDR2 is FQNEAQ (reference sequence). V lost 6 bases, J lost 7 bases, and 17 bases stayed unmatched. The CDR3 totals 16 residues. The DNA of the CDR3 is TGTGCCAGCAGTAATCCGACAGGGTCTTTTATTATTGAAGCTTTCTTT. Translated: CASSNPTGSFIIEAFF.

The chain carries TRBV7-3 and TRBJ2-3; 9 bases are shared with TRBD2. V lost 5 bases to trimming and J lost 4 bases; unmatched junction nucleotides: 7. Looked up from germline, CDR1 is SGHTA and CDR2 is FQGTGA. The CDR3 is made up of 15 amino acids. The CDR3 DNA reads TGTGCCAGCAGCCCGGCGGGAGGGATCCCAGATACGCAGTATTTT. It translates to CASSPAGGIPDTQYF.

This chain connects TRBV27 to TRBJ1-5; 8 bases map to TRBD1. This CDR3 region has 15 residues. Germline V CDR1 and CDR2: MNHEY, SMNVEV (reference sequence). Trimming took 5 bases from V and 2 from J; bases not matched to a gene: 5. The CDR3 spells CASSAGGAGNQPQHF. CDR3 bases: TGTGCCAGCAGTGCAGGGGGCGCGGGCAATCAGCCCCAGCATTTT.

V is TRBV30 and J is TRBJ1-1; tentatively, D is TRBD1 (6 bases). V was clipped by 2 bases and J by 8 bases, with 12 bases between them. The germline gives CDR1 GTSNPN, CDR2 SVGIG (reference sequence). CDR3 length equals 12 residues. CDR3 bases: TGTGCCTGGAGTCTTATCCAGGGGGAAGCTTTCTTT. Protein: CAWSLIQGEAFF.

The chain carries TRBV6-1 and TRBJ1-5; 10 bases map to TRBD1. Germline CDR1 MNHNS, CDR2 SASEGT. V shed 4 bases and J 1 base; nucleotides not matched to a gene: 7. The CDR3 length is 17 residues. This CDR3 reads CASSVRDRGLSNQPQHF. The DNA of the CDR3 is TGTGCCAGCAGTGTCCGGGACAGGGGCTTGAGCAATCAGCCCCAGCATTTT.

The J gene is TRBJ1-2, the V gene TRBV12-5; 7 positions agree with TRBD1. CDR1 LGHNT and CDR2 FRNRAP come from the germline V gene. CDR3 length: 13 amino acids. The trim removed 5 bases at V and 6 bases at J, leaving 6 bases unmatched. CDR3 amino acids: CASGDRVKDGYTF. DNA of the CDR3: TGTGCTAGTGGTGACAGGGTAAAGGATGGCTACACCTTC.

The chain links TRBV11-3 to TRBJ2-4, with D possibly being TRBD2 (5 bases). V was trimmed by 5 bases and J by 12 bases, leaving 17 bases between them. There are 13 residues in the CDR3. Germline loops: CDR1 SGHNT, CDR2 YENEEA. CDR3 sequence: CASSRGSRGAQYF. The CDR3 DNA reads as TGTGCCAGCAGCCGAGGGTCGCGTGGAGCTCAGTACTTC.

This chain joins TRBV9 and TRBJ2-1, with D possibly TRBD2 on 5 matching bases. CDR1 and CDR2 from the germline V gene are SGDLS and YYNGEE. There are 13 residues in the CDR3. The V gene lost 0 bases and the J gene lost 9 bases, with 10 bases spanning the gap. The CDR3 nucleotides read TGTGCCAGCAGCGTAGGGAGGTCCAGTGAGCAGTTCTTC. Translating it yields CASSVGRSSEQFF.

This rearrangement joins TRBV6-1 to TRBJ1-5, with D maybe TRBD1 (5 bases). The CDR3 spans 14 residues. Germline lookup yields CDR1 MNHNS and CDR2 SASEGT. Trimming removed 8 bases from V and 7 bases from J, with 18 bases in between. The CDR3 here is CASGGGGKIQPQHF. As DNA, the CDR3 is TGTGCCAGCGGGGGGGGAGGGAAAATACAGCCCCAGCATTTT.

The chain recombines TRBV27 with TRBJ2-1; unclear D gene. Germline lookup yields CDR1 MNHEY and CDR2 SMNVEV (reference sequence). The CDR3 spans 14 residues. V lost 1 base to trimming and J lost 4 bases, with 8 bases between them. CDR3 sequence: CASSLFPEYNEQFF. CDR3 sequence (DNA): TGTGCCAGCAGTTTATTCCCAGAATACAATGAGCAGTTCTTC.

J is TRBJ2-7 and V is TRBV7-2; 7 nucleotides line up with TRBD1. V lost 4 bases and J lost 0; bases outside the gene matches: 12. This CDR3 has 17 amino acids. Germline CDR1 reads SGHTA; CDR2 reads FQGNSA. The CDR3 reads CASSSAVPGQSSYEQYF. As DNA, the CDR3 is TGTGCCAGCAGCTCAGCAGTCCCGGGACAGAGCTCCTACGAGCAGTACTTC. The full variable domain, completed using reference TRBV7-2 and TRBJ2-7, is GAGVSQSPSNKVTEKGKDVELRCDPISGHTALYWYRQSLGQGLEFLIYFQGNSAPDKSGLPSDRFSAERTGGSVSTLTIQRTQQEDSAVYLCASSSAVPGQSSYEQYFGPGTRLTVT.

The rearrangement joins TRBV11-2 to TRBJ1-1, with D perhaps TRBD1 (5 bases). This CDR3 comprises 14 residues. CDR1 SGHAT and CDR2 FQNNGV come from the germline V gene. V was trimmed by 4 bases and J by 0 bases, leaving 9 bases between them. The DNA of the CDR3 is TGTGCCAGCAGCTCCGACAGACTGAACACTGAAGCTTTCTTT. Its translation is CASSSDRLNTEAFF.

This chain uses TRBV29-1 with TRBJ2-1; TRBD1 is a possible D gene (5 bases). The CDR3 covers 15 residues. Trimming removed 1 base from V and 0 bases from J, with 10 bases in between. Germline V gene sequence: CDR1 SQVTM, CDR2 ANQGSEA. The CDR3 sequence: CSVEVGQGSYNEQFF. The CDR3 bases are TGCAGCGTTGAAGTCGGCCAGGGCTCCTACAATGAGCAGTTCTTC.

Notes on this clone: This specimen includes other DNA sequences encoding the same CDR3. The chain links TRBV6-5 to TRBJ1-3; TRBD1 is a possible D gene (6 bases). CDR1 and CDR2 from the germline V gene are MNHEY and SVGAGI. The CDR3 is 15 residues long. The germline V and J ends were trimmed by 0 bases and 4 bases, with 10 bases remaining between them. As DNA, the CDR3 is TGTGCCAGCAGTTACTCTAGGGGGACCGGAAACACCATATATTTT. Translated: CASSYSRGTGNTIYF.

The J gene is TRBJ2-7, the V gene TRBV2; 7 nucleotides agree with TRBD2. CDR1 and CDR2 (germline): SNHLY, FYNNEI. V lost 11 bases to trimming and J lost 9 bases; unmatched junction nucleotides: 19. This CDR3 spans 14 amino acids. CDR3: CAGTGAGALGGQYF. In nucleotides, the CDR3 is TGTGCCGGCACCGGGGCGGGAGCCCTGGGGGGGCAGTACTTC.

CDR3 loop: CSGSGTGTGELFF. DNA of the CDR3: TGCAGCGGATCCGGGACAGGCACCGGGGAGCTGTTTTTT. This chain joins TRBV29-1 and TRBJ2-2; 8 bases are a match to TRBD1. Germline CDR1 and CDR2: SQVTM and ANQGSEA. J gave up 4 bases and V 7 bases, and 5 bases lay outside the gene matches. CDR3 length: 13 residues.